One TCR beta chain is described in this entry. Study processing details: Researchers report that nucleated cell counts were estimated from reference gene primer amplification. Profiling relied on immunoSEQ multiplex PCR, and the TCRdb table lists in-frame clones only, not all of them. The DNA gave D and trimming, while V, J and clone size come from that table. Of about 26,000 clones in the sample, 90% were seen once. This sample was included in a study of blood T cell repertoires in COVID-19. Whole-study context: The United States, Italy and Spain provided the acute and convalescent COVID-19 samples. In each case, the material was cDNA or gDNA derived from T cells, B-cell-depleted T cells, or PBMCs.

The TCR originated in a human donor in a cohort sampled during active COVID-19. Sequencing was carried out using peripheral blood.

Here the CDR3 DNA reads TGCAGCGTTAGGGACAGGGCTGGAAACACCATATATTTT. Amino acids: CSVRDRAGNTIYF. The chain carries TRBV29-1 and TRBJ1-3; 9 bases fit TRBD1. Germline CDR1 reads SQVTM; CDR2 reads ANQGSEA. This CDR3 spans 13 amino acids. The V segment lost 5 bases and the J segment 2 bases; nucleotides outside the gene matches: 1.